The 4 T cell receptor beta chains below all came from one sample that was sequenced in a study of shared clonotypes between healthy human individuals. Libraries were prepared by immunoSEQ multiplex PCR; TCRdb keeps only in-frame clonotypes and omits some of them. The profile shows roughly 2,500,000 clones, approximately 94% of them singletons. The sequenced sample consisted of naive CD4+ T cells from PBMCs. Subset here: CD45RA+ positively selected. These receptors were obtained from a man aged 18 to 35 in good health. Some clones in this sample may be carry-over from other donors' samples.

The chain has TRBV7-2 and TRBJ2-7; D is uncertain. Between the trimmed V and J ends, which lost 5 bases and 4 bases, there was a span of 12 bases. The germline V gene has CDR1 SGHTA and CDR2 FQGNSA. CDR3 length equals 13 residues. The CDR3 is CASSPHKHYEQYF. DNA for the CDR3: TGTGCCAGCAGCCCCCACAAACATTACGAGCAGTACTTC.

Comments on this clone: Different DNA sequences within this sample yield the same CDR3. This sequence joins TRBV5-1 and TRBJ2-7, with 10 bases fitting TRBD2. The CDR3 consists of 15 residues. The germline CDR1 and CDR2 sequences are SGHRS and YFSETQ. V shed 4 bases and J 2 bases; nucleotides not matched to a gene: 6. CDR3 protein: CASSPGLADAYEQYF. In DNA form, the CDR3 reads TGCGCCAGCAGCCCCGGACTAGCGGACGCCTACGAGCAGTACTTC.

The V gene is TRBV2, the J gene TRBJ1-4; no definite D call. This CDR3 has 14 amino acids. The germline V and J ends were trimmed by 6 bases and 3 bases, with 11 bases remaining between them. CDR1 is SNHLY, CDR2 FYNNEI, per germline. CDR3 amino acids: CASSLTTPNEKLFF. The CDR3 nucleotides read TGTGCCAGCAGCCTAACTACCCCTAATGAAAAACTGTTTTTT.

The rearrangement joins TRBV7-9 to TRBJ1-4, with unresolved D. The CDR3 runs 13 residues. The V end lost 5 bases, the J end lost 8 bases, and 12 bases lay between the germline ends. Germline CDR1 SEHNR, CDR2 FQNEAQ (reference sequence). Written as DNA, the CDR3 is TGTGCCAGCAGCCCTATTACGGGAGAAAAACTGTTTTTT. Translated: CASSPITGEKLFF.